The next 24 T cell receptor beta chains were all read from a single sample in a study of cytomegalovirus exposure and HLA in healthy donors. Produced via immunoSEQ multiplex PCR; TCRdb's table is partial and in-frame only. The sample holds 140,000 to 150,000 clones, about 95% seen once. Sequenced material: PBMCs. These receptors came from a young man in good health and CMV-seropositive.

The rearrangement uses TRBV7-3 and TRBJ2-5; 11 bases fit TRBD1. V shed 4 bases, J shed 5 bases, and the junction held 6 bases outside the gene matches. Germline CDR1 SGHTA, CDR2 FQGTGA. This CDR3 spans 15 amino acids. CDR3 loop: CASSSGTGGRETQYF. DNA for the CDR3: TGTGCCAGCAGCTCTGGGACAGGGGGTCGGGAGACCCAGTACTTC.

CDR3 sequence: CASSLLGRRPSWEQYF. CDR3 DNA sequence: TGTGCCAGCAGCCTACTTGGCAGGCGACCCTCTTGGGAGCAGTACTTC. The chain employs TRBV6-4 and TRBJ2-7; D remains unclear. From germline, CDR1 is MRHNA and CDR2 SNTAGT. Trimming removed 6 bases from V and 7 bases from J, with 25 bases in between. CDR3 length equals 16 residues.

The chain combines TRBV6-1 with TRBJ2-5; TRBD1 is a possible D gene (6 bases). V shed 1 base and J shed 4 bases, with 10 bases lying between them. This CDR3 region has 14 residues. Germline CDR1 is MNHNS and CDR2 is SASEGT. The CDR3 bases are TGTGCCAGCAGTGAAGTAGGGGGAGTAGAGACCCAGTACTTC. Translation gives CASSEVGGVETQYF.

This chain's CDR3 is CASSDSGGSTDTQYF. CDR3 sequence (DNA): TGCGCCAGCAGCGATAGCGGGGGTAGCACAGATACGCAGTATTTT. The rearrangement joins TRBV5-1 to TRBJ2-3, with TRBD2 matching over 9 bases. Germline lookup yields CDR1 SGHRS and CDR2 YFSETQ. V lost 4 bases to trimming and J lost 0 bases; unmatched junction nucleotides: 3. This CDR3 region has 15 residues.

CDR3 nucleotides: TGTGCCTGGAGTGTCACAACCGACAGGGTTGAAAAACTGTTTTTT. This sequence encodes CAWSVTTDRVEKLFF. The genes are TRBV30 and TRBJ1-4; 7 positions match TRBD1. CDR1 and CDR2 (germline): GTSNPN, SVGIG (reference sequence). The CDR3 is 15 residues long. The junction had 8 bases not matched to a gene; V was cut back by 0 bases and J by 7 bases.

This chain joins TRBV28 and TRBJ1-1; D unclear. Germline-derived CDR1 and CDR2 are MDHEN and SYDVKM. V was trimmed by 3 bases and J by 1 base, leaving 9 bases between them. This CDR3 is built from 14 residues. The CDR3 DNA reads TGTGCCAGCAGTTTTCCACTCAAGAACACTGAAGCTTTCTTT. Its translation is CASSFPLKNTEAFF.

This chain joins TRBV18 and TRBJ2-1; TRBD1 might be the D (5 bases). Germline V gene lookup returns CDR1 KGHSH and CDR2 LQKENI. CDR3 length: 16 residues. The V end was cut by 0 bases, the J end by 3 bases, with 12 bases between. The CDR3, as DNA: TGTGCCAGCTCACCACCGAGTAGGGGCGGCTACAATGAGCAGTTCTTC. Amino acids: CASSPPSRGGYNEQFF.

The rearrangement joins TRBV28 to TRBJ2-7; TRBD1 might be the D (5 bases). V lost 8 bases and J 3 bases, leaving 17 bases between the germline ends. The CDR3 runs 14 residues. Germline V gives CDR1 MDHEN, CDR2 SYDVKM. The CDR3 loop is CASARAGLVYEQYF. The DNA of the CDR3 is TGTGCCAGCGCCAGGGCAGGGCTAGTCTACGAGCAGTACTTC. Supplemented by reference TRBV28 and TRBJ2-7, the full variable domain reads DVKVTQSSRYLVKRTGEKVFLECVQDMDHENMFWYRQDPGLGLRLIYFSYDVKMKEKGDIPEGYSVSREKKERFSLILESASTNQTSMYLCASARAGLVYEQYFGPGTRLTVT.

This clone was picked up one time. The CDR3 DNA is TGTGCCAGCAGCTTAGGACTAAACACCGGGGAGCTGTTTTTT. Protein sequence: CASSLGLNTGELFF. The chain recombines TRBV11-3 with TRBJ2-2; a weak D match, TRBD2 (5 bases). Trimming took off 1 base at V and 2 bases at J, with 5 bases between the two ends. Germline lookup yields CDR1 SGHNT and CDR2 YENEEA. The CDR3 length is 14 residues.

The V and J genes are TRBV4-2 and TRBJ1-1; no definite D call. Trimming pared 4 bases from V and 7 bases from J, leaving 10 bases between. This CDR3 spans 12 amino acids. From germline, CDR1 is LGHNA and CDR2 YNFKEQ. The CDR3 coding sequence is TGTGCCAGCAGCCGAAGCCGGGATGAAGCTTTCTTT. This translates into CASSRSRDEAFF.

The chain recombines TRBV28 with TRBJ2-5; D is undetermined. The CDR3 is 14 residues long. The germline CDR1 and CDR2 sequences are MDHEN and SYDVKM. V was clipped by 4 bases and J by 4 bases, with 13 bases between them. CDR3 residues: CASSSRPLGETQYF. Written as DNA, the CDR3 is TGTGCCAGCAGTTCCCGTCCCCTCGGAGAGACCCAGTACTTC.

The chain uses TRBV21-1 and TRBJ2-7; the D call TRBD1 from the table was never checked on the DNA. TRBV21-1 is a recognized pseudogene. There are 13 residues in the CDR3. CDR3 protein: CASSTGQFYEQYF. The CDR3 region has the DNA TGTGCCAGCAGCACCGGACAGTTCTACGAGCAGTACTTC.

The CDR3: CASSSYSNQPQHF. CDR3 DNA sequence: TGTGCCAGCAGTTCGTATAGCAATCAGCCCCAGCATTTT. The chain has TRBV6-1 and TRBJ1-5; no reliable D call. The V end was cut by 5 bases, the J end by 0 bases, with 5 bases between. CDR3 size: 13 residues. The V gene's germline CDR1 is MNHNS and CDR2 SASEGT.

V usage is TRBV28 and J usage is TRBJ1-1; weak D call: TRBD1 (6 bases). The CDR3 is made up of 13 amino acids. Germline CDR1 is MDHEN and CDR2 is SYDVKM. Trimming removed 3 bases from V and 8 bases from J, with 13 bases in between. CDR3 DNA sequence: TGTGCCAGCAGTTTGGGGACACAAAAGGAAGCTTTCTTT. It codes for CASSLGTQKEAFF.

V and J are TRBV5-1 and TRBJ2-5; 9 nucleotides line up with TRBD2. CDR1 and CDR2 from the germline V gene are SGHRS and YFSETQ. The CDR3 sequence is 17 residues long. V shed 0 bases and J 5 bases; nucleotides not matched to a gene: 11. The CDR3 DNA reads TGCGCCAGCAGCTTGGCAGCTAGCGGGGACCCGTGGGAGACCCAGTACTTC. Protein sequence: CASSLAASGDPWETQYF.

The chain joins TRBV29-1 to TRBJ2-5; tentative D call: TRBD2 (7 bases). The length of the CDR3 is 12 residues. Germline CDR1 reads SQVTM; CDR2 reads ANQGSEA. V shed 6 bases and J shed 1 base, with 9 bases lying between them. CDR3 sequence (DNA): TGCAGCGTGGGGGGGGCCCAAGAGACCCAGTACTTC. Amino acids: CSVGGAQETQYF. Full variable domain (remainder filled in from reference TRBV29-1 and TRBJ2-5): SAVISQKPSRDICQRGTSLTIQCQVDSQVTMMFWYRQQPGQSLTLIATANQGSEATYESGFVIDKFPISRPNLTFSTLTVSNMSPEDSSIYLCSVGGAQETQYFGPGTRLLVL.

The chain employs TRBV25-1 and TRBJ2-2; 8 bases align to TRBD1. CDR3 length: 14 residues. Germline values: CDR1 MGHDK, CDR2 SYGVNS. Germline trimming cut 3 bases from V and 4 bases from J; bases unmatched to any gene: 1. The CDR3 spells CASSETGVTGELFF. CDR3 DNA: TGTGCCAGCAGTGAGACAGGGGTCACCGGGGAGCTGTTTTTT.

V gene TRBV13 combines with J gene TRBJ2-7; 8 bases match TRBD1. CDR1 and CDR2 from the germline V gene are PRHDT and FYEKMQ (reference sequence). The CDR3 loop spans 13 amino acids. Trimming cost V 11 bases and J 3 bases; bases outside gene matches: 9. The CDR3 protein is CACSGQGFYEQYF. In DNA form, the CDR3 reads TGTGCCTGCTCTGGACAGGGCTTCTACGAGCAGTACTTC.

The chain uses TRBV9 and TRBJ2-3, with 7 bases aligning to TRBD2. Germline V lookup: CDR1 SGDLS, CDR2 YYNGEE. This CDR3 has 17 residues. Trimming cost V 0 bases and J 2 bases; bases outside gene matches: 9. CDR3 region: CASSVGGSSGFTDTQYF. The CDR3, as DNA: TGTGCCAGCAGCGTAGGAGGGTCTAGCGGTTTCACAGATACGCAGTATTTT.

The chain links TRBV6-1 to TRBJ2-3, with TRBD2 identical over 8 bases. The germline gives CDR1 MNHNS, CDR2 SASEGT. The CDR3 is 14 residues long. The J segment lost 4 bases and the V segment lost 4 bases, leaving 4 bases of the junction unmatched. CDR3 in DNA: TGTGCCAGCAGTGGTGGACTAGCCTCAGATACGCAGTATTTT. Protein sequence: CASSGGLASDTQYF.

V gene TRBV11-2 combines with J gene TRBJ1-5; 7 bases are a match to TRBD1. Trimming took 0 bases from V and 2 from J; bases not matched to a gene: 7. From germline, CDR1 is SGHAT and CDR2 FQNNGV. The CDR3 is 17 residues long. CDR3 protein: CASSLEGQPYGNQPQHF. CDR3 in DNA: TGTGCCAGCAGCTTAGAGGGACAGCCCTACGGCAATCAGCCCCAGCATTTT.

The chain employs TRBV28 and TRBJ1-6; TRBD1 is a possible D gene (5 bases). This CDR3 spans 14 amino acids. The ends were cut back, 5 bases at V and 9 bases at J, with 14 bases in the middle. CDR1 is MDHEN, CDR2 SYDVKM, per germline. The CDR3 here is CASSIRAFGSPLHF. The DNA of the CDR3 is TGTGCCAGCAGTATCAGGGCTTTTGGTTCACCCCTCCACTTT.

J is TRBJ2-1 and V is TRBV5-1, with D unclear. The CDR3 is 13 amino acids. The V end lost 4 bases, the J end lost 7 bases, and 12 bases lay between the germline ends. Germline V CDR1 and CDR2: SGHRS, YFSETQ. The CDR3 here is CASSGQLRNEQFF. Here the CDR3 DNA reads TGCGCCAGCAGCGGCCAGCTGAGGAATGAGCAGTTCTTC.

This chain uses TRBV6-5 with TRBJ2-4, with a tentative D call TRBD1 (5 bases). The germline CDR1 and CDR2 sequences are MNHEY and SVGAGI. The CDR3 covers 16 residues. With 3 bases removed from V and 8 bases from J, the gap between germline ends came to 20 bases. Written as DNA, the CDR3 is TGTGCCAGCAGTTATCGCCGATTTACAGGACCGCACATTCAGTACTTC. Protein sequence: CASSYRRFTGPHIQYF.